This T cell receptor beta chain stems from a study of Graves' ophthalmopathy and Graves' hyperthyroidism. In the case of this clonotype: The antigen is unknown.

TCR beta CDR3 amplification used RNA transcripts. The first-round RT-PCR employed HTBI primers together with the Qiagen OneStep RT-PCR kit. A multiplex PCR was then performed as the second round. TCRdb itself ran the multiplex PCR reads through MiXCR, one entry per CDR3 protein. The sample gives almost 400,000 distinct CDR3 sequences, around 19% of which show up once; roughly 1.5% is in the top ten. Study-level results: Using 13 signatures, a model distinguished ophthalmopathy from stable hyperthyroidism, reaching about 85% sensitivity and over 65% specificity.

Ophthalmopathy donors were characterized by moderate-to-severe activity, CAS of at least 3, NOSPECS of at least 4, and duration under 3 months. Germline V gene sequence: CDR1 ENHRY, CDR2 SYGVKD. V trimming: 3 bases; J trimming: 4 bases; junction bases outside the gene matches: 7. This CDR3 has 15 amino acids. The sequencing sample was made of peripheral blood. The TCR originated in a woman between 18 and 29 years old with Graves' ophthalmopathy. The V gene is TRBV10-3, the J gene TRBJ1-2; 8 positions agree with TRBD1. The CDR3 region has the DNA TGTGCCATCAGTGAAAGGGCAGGGGGCCTCTATGGCTACACCTTC. Translating gives CAISERAGGLYGYTF.